This T cell receptor beta chain is from a study of T cells in Graves' hyperthyroidism and ophthalmopathy. Amplified TCR beta CDR3 regions came from RNA transcripts. HTBI primers were employed in a first-round RT-PCR of the TCR CDR3. MiXCR was run by TCRdb on the multiplex PCR reads, yielding one entry per CDR3 protein. The sample gives more than 350,000 distinct CDR3 sequences, 14% to 15% of which show up once; approximately 30% is in the top ten. This CDR3 has 15 residues. The junction had 6 bases not matched to a gene; V was cut back by 6 bases and J by 6 bases. Germline assignment: CDR1 ENHRY and CDR2 SYGVKD. Clinical symptoms, serum thyroxine, TRAb, thyroid ultrasound and orbital computed tomography informed diagnoses.

The sequenced material came from blood. This sequence joins TRBV10-3 and TRBJ2-2; TRBD2 aligns across 11 bases. This TCR derives from a woman in her thirties with Graves' hyperthyroidism. This CDR3 reads CAISHSGRAAGELFF. CDR3 nucleotides: TGTGCCATCAGCCATAGCGGGAGGGCCGCCGGGGAGCTGTTTTTT.